Described below is a single TCR beta chain sequence and its context. Germline V gives CDR1 MNHEY, CDR2 SMNVEV (reference sequence). V gave up 9 bases and J gave up 3 bases; unmatched junction bases: 2. There are 13 residues in the CDR3. Here immunoSEQ multiplex PCR was the method, and the copy in TCRdb shows in-frame clones only, minus some. The sample gives about 44,000 clones, roughly 89% of which show up once; approximately 0.67% is in the top ten. The record originates from a study of T cell changes during pregnancy in multiple sclerosis. The TCR comes from a female donor with multiple sclerosis, enrolled in a pregnancy study. The V call is TRBV27, the J call TRBJ2-1; 10 bases match TRBD1. The input for sequencing was CD4+ T cells from peripheral blood mononuclear cells, taken in the first trimester of pregnancy. As DNA, the CDR3 is TGTGCCAGTTGGGACAGGGGCTACAATGAGCAGTTCTTC. It translates to CASWDRGYNEQFF.